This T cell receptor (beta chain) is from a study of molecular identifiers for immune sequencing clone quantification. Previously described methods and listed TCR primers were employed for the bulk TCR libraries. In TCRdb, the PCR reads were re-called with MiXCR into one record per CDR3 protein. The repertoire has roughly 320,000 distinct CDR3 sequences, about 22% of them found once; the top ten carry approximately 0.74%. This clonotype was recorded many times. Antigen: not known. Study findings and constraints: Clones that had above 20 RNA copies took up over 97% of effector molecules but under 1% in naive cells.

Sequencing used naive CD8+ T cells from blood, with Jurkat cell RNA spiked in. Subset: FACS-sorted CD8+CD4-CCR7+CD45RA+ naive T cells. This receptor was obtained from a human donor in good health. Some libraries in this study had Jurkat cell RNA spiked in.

The DNA for the CDR3 is TGTGCCAGCAGTTTATTGTCCCCGTCCATTCAGTACTTC. It is translated as CASSLLSPSIQYF. The chain recombines TRBV28 with TRBJ2-4; D is unresolved. Trimming removed 1 base from V and 9 bases from J, with 10 bases in between. Germline CDR1 reads MDHEN; CDR2 reads SYDVKM. This CDR3 spans 13 amino acids.